This T cell receptor (beta chain) was observed in a study of blood T cell repertoires in COVID-19. In the study overall: In each case, the material was cDNA or gDNA derived from T cells, B-cell-depleted T cells, or PBMCs.

Authors' data handling: Using reference gene primer amplification, nucleated cell counts were estimated. Data came from immunoSEQ multiplex PCR; TCRdb stores just in-frame clones and leaves some out. That table is the source of V, J and clone size, and D and trimming were worked out from the DNA. Among about 45,000 clones listed, about nine tenths were seen once. Germline lookup yields CDR1 MGHDK and CDR2 SYGVNS. This CDR3 spans 13 amino acids. The V gene end was trimmed by 7 bases and the J gene end by 11 bases; junction bases not matched to a gene: 14. This receptor was identified in a human donor in a cohort sampled during active COVID-19. The sequenced material came from peripheral blood. The chain is built from TRBV25-1 and TRBJ2-7; TRBD1 aligns across 7 bases. The chain's CDR3 is CASNDITDRAKYF. In DNA form, the CDR3 reads TGTGCCAGCAATGACATCACCGACAGGGCCAAGTACTTC.